Reported below is one T cell receptor (beta chain). The record originates from a study of blood T cell repertoires in COVID-19. The overall study: From T cells, B-cell-depleted T cells, or PBMCs came the material, which was cDNA or gDNA.

In the original workflow: Estimation of nucleated cell counts relied on the amplification of reference gene primers. TCRdb's copy holds only in-frame clones and misses some; the assay was immunoSEQ multiplex PCR. That table gives V, J and clone size, and the DNA gave D and trimming. The table lists around 230,000 clones, 80% to 90% of them singletons. Those enrolled, adults aged roughly 18 to 89 years, came from around 24 US areas. Participants had their cohort set by participant-reported clinical history. V gave up 3 bases and J gave up 4 bases, with 10 bases separating them. Germline V CDR1 and CDR2: ENHRY, SYGVKD. This CDR3 has 14 residues.

Sequencing was carried out using PBMCs or T cells enriched from blood (not recorded which). The chain has TRBV10-3 and TRBJ1-5, with D maybe TRBD1 (6 bases). The TCR sequence derives from a woman between 40 and 50 years old with acute COVID-19. The CDR3 DNA reads TGTGCCATCAGTGATCTGCAGGGGAATCAGCCCCAGCATTTT. Its translation is CAISDLQGNQPQHF.